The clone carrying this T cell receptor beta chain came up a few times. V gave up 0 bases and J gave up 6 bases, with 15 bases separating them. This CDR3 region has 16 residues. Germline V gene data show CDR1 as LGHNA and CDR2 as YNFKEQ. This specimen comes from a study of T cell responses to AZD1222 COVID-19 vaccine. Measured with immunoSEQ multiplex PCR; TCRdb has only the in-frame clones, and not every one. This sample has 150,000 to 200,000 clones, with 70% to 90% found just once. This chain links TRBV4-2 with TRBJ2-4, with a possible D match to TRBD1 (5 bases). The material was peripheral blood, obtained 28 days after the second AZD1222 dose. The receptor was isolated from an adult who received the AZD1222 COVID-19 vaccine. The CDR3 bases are TGTGCCAGCAGCCAAGATCAGAGGACATTTGGAAACATTCAGTACTTC. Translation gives CASSQDQRTFGNIQYF.